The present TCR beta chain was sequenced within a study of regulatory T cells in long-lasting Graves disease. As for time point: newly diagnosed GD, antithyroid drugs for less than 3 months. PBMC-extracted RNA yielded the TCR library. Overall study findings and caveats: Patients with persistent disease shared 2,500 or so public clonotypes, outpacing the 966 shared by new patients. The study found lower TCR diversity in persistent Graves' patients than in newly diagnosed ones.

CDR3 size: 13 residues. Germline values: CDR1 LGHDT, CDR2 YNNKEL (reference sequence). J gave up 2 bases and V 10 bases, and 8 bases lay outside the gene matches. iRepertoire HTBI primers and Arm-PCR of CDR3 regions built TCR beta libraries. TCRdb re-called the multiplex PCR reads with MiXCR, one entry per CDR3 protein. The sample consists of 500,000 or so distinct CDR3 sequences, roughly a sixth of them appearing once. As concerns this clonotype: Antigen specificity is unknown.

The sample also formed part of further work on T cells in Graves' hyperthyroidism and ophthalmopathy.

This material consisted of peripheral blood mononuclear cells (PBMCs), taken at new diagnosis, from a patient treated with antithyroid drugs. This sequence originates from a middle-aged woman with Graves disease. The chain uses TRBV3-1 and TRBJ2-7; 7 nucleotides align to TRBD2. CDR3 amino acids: CANHRDYPYEQYF. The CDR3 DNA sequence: TGTGCCAACCACCGGGACTACCCCTACGAGCAGTACTTC.